This paragraph covers one TCR beta chain sequence. This sample was taken from a study of blood T cell repertoires in COVID-19. In the original workflow: Cell counts per sample came from amplifying reference gene primers. Repertoires were generated with immunoSEQ multiplex PCR, while TCRdb's copy carries only in-frame clones and drops some. V, J and clone size were drawn from that table, and D and trimming were deduced from the DNA. The sample lists about 87,000 clones; 70% to 90% were seen once. Sequencing was carried out using peripheral blood. This receptor was identified in a man between 40 and 49 years old with acute or convalescent COVID-19.

For the CDR3, the DNA is TGCGCCAGCAGCTTGGGGACAGCGAACACTGAAGCTTTCTTT. Amino acid sequence: CASSLGTANTEAFF. This chain uses TRBV5-1 with TRBJ1-1; tentative D call: TRBD1 (6 bases). CDR3 length equals 14 residues. Germline CDR1 SGHRS, CDR2 YFSETQ. Trimming took off 0 bases at V and 1 base at J, with 7 bases between the two ends. The full variable domain, in which reference TRBV5-1 and TRBJ1-1 provide the parts outside the CDR3, is KAGVTQTPRYLIKTRGQQVTLSCSPISGHRSVSWYQQTPGQGLQFLFEYFSETQRNKGNFPGRFSGRQFSNSRSEMNVSTLELGDSALYLCASSLGTANTEAFFGQGTRLTVV.